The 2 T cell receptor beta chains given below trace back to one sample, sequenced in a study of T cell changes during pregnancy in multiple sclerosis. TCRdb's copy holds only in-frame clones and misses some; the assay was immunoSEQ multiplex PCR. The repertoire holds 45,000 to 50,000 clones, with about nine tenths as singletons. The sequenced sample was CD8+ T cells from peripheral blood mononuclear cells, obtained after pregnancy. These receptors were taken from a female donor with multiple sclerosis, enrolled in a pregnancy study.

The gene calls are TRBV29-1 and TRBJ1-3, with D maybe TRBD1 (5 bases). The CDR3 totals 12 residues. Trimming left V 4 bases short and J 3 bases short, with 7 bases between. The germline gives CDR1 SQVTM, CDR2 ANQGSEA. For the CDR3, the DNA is TGCAGCGTTGCCCAGGGTGGAAACACCATATATTTT. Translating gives CSVAQGGNTIYF.

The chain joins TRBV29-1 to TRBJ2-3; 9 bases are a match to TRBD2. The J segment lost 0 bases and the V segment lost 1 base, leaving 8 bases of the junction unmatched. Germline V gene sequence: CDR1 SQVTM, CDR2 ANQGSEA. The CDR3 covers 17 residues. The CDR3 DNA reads TGCAGCGTTGAAGGTAGCGGGAGTAGGTGGAGCACAGATACGCAGTATTTT. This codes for CSVEGSGSRWSTDTQYF.